The clone carrying this T cell receptor beta chain is large (0.1 to 1%) by frequency. Its specificity is not known. TCRdb reworked the 10x single-cell sequencing reads into one entry per CDR3 protein, no DNA. This sample contains some 700 distinct CDR3 sequences. The data were obtained in a study of CD8 T cells in cerebrospinal fluid in Alzheimer's disease. Study in general: CSF T cell clonal expansion was assessed by plate-based nested PCR and droplet-based sequencing. Study results and caveats: The authors cautioned that cerebrospinal fluid EBV-specific TCRs do not prove EBV causes Alzheimer's. Healthy subjects less often had a clone of at least 3% than Alzheimer's patients.

The specimen sequenced was cerebrospinal fluid. This clonotype originated in a human donor with Alzheimer's disease.

The chain's CDR3 is CASSQYGGNTIYF. The gene calls are TRBV3-1 and TRBJ1-3. Germline V lookup: CDR1 LGHDT, CDR2 YNNKEL (reference sequence). This CDR3 contains 13 residues.